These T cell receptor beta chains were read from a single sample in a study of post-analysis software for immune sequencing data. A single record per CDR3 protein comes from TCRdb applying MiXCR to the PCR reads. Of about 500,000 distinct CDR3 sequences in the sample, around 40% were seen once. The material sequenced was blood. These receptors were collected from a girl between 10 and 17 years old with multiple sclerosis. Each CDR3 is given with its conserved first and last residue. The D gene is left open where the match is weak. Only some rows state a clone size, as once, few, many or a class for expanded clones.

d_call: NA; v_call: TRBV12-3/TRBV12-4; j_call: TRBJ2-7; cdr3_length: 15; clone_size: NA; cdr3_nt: TGTGCCAGCAGTTTGGTTCCCGAACGGCTCTACGAGCAGTACTTC; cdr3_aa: CASSLVPERLYEQYF
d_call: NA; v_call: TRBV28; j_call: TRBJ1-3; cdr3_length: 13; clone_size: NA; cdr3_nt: TGTGCCAGCGGGGGGTTTTCTGGAAACACCATATATTTT; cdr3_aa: CASGGFSGNTIYF
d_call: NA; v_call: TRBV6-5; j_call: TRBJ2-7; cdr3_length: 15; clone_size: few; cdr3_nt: TGTGCCAGCAGTCAAGGGTTCGGGGGGCAGTACGAGCAGTACTTC; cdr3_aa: CASSQGFGGQYEQYF
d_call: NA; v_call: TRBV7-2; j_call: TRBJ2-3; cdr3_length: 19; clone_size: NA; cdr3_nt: TGTGCCAGCAGCTTACAGTCAGGGGGGGGGAATCCCTTCACAGATACGCAGTATTTT; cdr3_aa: CASSLQSGGGNPFTDTQYF
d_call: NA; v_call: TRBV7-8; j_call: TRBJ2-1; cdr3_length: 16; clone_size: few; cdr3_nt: TGTGCCAGCAGCTTAGCGGGTGGGGCCGTCTACAATGAGCAGTTCTTC; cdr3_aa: CASSLAGGAVYNEQFF
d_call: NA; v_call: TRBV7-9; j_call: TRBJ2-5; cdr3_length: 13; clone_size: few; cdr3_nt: TGTGCCAGCAGCCCCCAGCCCCAAGAGACCCAGTACTTC; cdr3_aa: CASSPQPQETQYF
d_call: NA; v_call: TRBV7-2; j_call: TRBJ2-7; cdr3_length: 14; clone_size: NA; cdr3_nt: TGTGCCAGCAGCTTATCGTTACAGGGCCACGAGCAGTACTTC; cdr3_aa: CASSLSLQGHEQYF
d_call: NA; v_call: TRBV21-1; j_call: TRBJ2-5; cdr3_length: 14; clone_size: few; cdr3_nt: TGTGCCAGCAGCGCAAGCGGGAGTAAGGAGACCCAGTACTTC; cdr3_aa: CASSASGSKETQYF
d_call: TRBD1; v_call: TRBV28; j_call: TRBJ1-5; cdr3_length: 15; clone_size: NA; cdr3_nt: TGTGCCAGCAGTGCGGGACAGGGGAACTATCAGCCCCAGCATTTT; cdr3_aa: CASSAGQGNYQPQHF
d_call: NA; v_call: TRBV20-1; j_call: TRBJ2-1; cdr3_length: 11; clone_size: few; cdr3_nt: TGCAGTGCTCCCCAGCTTCATGAGCAGTTCTTC; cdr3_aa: CSAPQLHEQFF